Listed below are T cell receptor beta chains from one sample, sequenced in a study of PD-1 blockade in classical Hodgkin lymphoma. Produced via immunoSEQ multiplex PCR; TCRdb's table is partial and in-frame only. The sample yields fewer than 30,000 clones, less than 80% seen once. This specimen was peripheral blood mononuclear cells (PBMCs), taken before the second cycle of nivolumab. The receptor source for this set is a human donor with classical Hodgkin lymphoma. The conserved cysteine and the conserved F or W are not part of the CDR3 here. Fields, in order: V gene, J gene, CDR3 length, CDR3 protein.

v_gene: TRBV29-1; j_gene: TRBJ1-1; len: 10; CDR3aa: SVSLGLTEAF
v_gene: TRBV19; j_gene: TRBJ2-6; len: 13; CDR3aa: ASSRDRPGANVLT
v_gene: TRBV5-1; j_gene: TRBJ1-2; len: 12; CDR3aa: ASSLDSPNYGYT
v_gene: TRBV5-8; j_gene: TRBJ1-5; len: 10; CDR3aa: ASSYPNQPQH
v_gene: TRBV7-2; j_gene: TRBJ2-7; len: 10; CDR3aa: ASSLFQSEQY
v_gene: TRBV15; j_gene: TRBJ2-1; len: 13; CDR3aa: ATSPGTGDYNEQF
v_gene: TRBV7-9; j_gene: TRBJ1-1; len: 12; CDR3aa: ASSFQGPGTEAF
v_gene: TRBV5-1; j_gene: TRBJ1-3; len: 11; CDR3aa: ASGGEAGNTIY
v_gene: TRBV2; j_gene: TRBJ2-5; len: 15; CDR3aa: ASSASRAGGAEETQY
v_gene: TRBV4-3; j_gene: TRBJ2-5; len: 15; CDR3aa: ASSQESSGGAGETQY
v_gene: TRBV7-3; j_gene: TRBJ1-2; len: 13; CDR3aa: ASSLGTGANYGYT
v_gene: TRBV30; j_gene: TRBJ2-7; len: 10; CDR3aa: AWSDPSYEQY
v_gene: TRBV15; j_gene: TRBJ1-3; len: 13; CDR3aa: ATSKRTGSGNTIY
v_gene: TRBV7-5; j_gene: TRBJ1-2; len: 15; CDR3aa: VRSPRTAKKKNYGYT
v_gene: TRBV29-1; j_gene: TRBJ2-2; len: 12; CDR3aa: SVDTGSGTGELF
v_gene: TRBV6-5; j_gene: TRBJ1-5; len: 14; CDR3aa: ASSYRGGAGNQPQH
v_gene: TRBV9; j_gene: TRBJ2-2; len: 14; CDR3aa: ASSVEGALDTGELF
v_gene: TRBV7-7; j_gene: TRBJ2-1; len: 12; CDR3aa: ASSTGPGINEQF
v_gene: TRBV7-2; j_gene: TRBJ2-7; len: 11; CDR3aa: ASSHPRALRQY
v_gene: TRBV7-2; j_gene: TRBJ1-2; len: 12; CDR3aa: ASSGHAMDYGYT
v_gene: TRBV7-9; j_gene: TRBJ1-3; len: 13; CDR3aa: ASSLSTVSGNTIY
v_gene: TRBV7-2; j_gene: TRBJ2-6; len: 13; CDR3aa: ASSFSGSGANVLT